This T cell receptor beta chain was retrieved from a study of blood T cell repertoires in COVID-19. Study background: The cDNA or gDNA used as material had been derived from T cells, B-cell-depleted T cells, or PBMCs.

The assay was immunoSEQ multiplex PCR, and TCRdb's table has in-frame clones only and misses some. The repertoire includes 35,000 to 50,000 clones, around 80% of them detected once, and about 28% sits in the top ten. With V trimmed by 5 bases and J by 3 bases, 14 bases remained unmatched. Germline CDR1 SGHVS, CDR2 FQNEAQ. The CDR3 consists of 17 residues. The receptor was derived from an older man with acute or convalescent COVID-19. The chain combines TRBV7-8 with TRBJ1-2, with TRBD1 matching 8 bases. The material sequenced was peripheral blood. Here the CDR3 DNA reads TGTGCCAGCAGCCCGGACAGGGCGATTGTGTTGGACTATGGCTACACCTTC. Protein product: CASSPDRAIVLDYGYTF.